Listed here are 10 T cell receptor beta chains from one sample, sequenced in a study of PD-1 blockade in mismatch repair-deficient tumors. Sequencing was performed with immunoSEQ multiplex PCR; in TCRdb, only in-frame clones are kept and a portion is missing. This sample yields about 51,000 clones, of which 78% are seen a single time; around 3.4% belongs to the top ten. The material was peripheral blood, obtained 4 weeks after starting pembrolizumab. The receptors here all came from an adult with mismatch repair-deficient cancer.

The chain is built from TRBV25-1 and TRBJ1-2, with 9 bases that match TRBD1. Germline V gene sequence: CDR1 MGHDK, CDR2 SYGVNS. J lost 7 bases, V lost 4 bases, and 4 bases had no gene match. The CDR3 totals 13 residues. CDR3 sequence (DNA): TGTGCCAGCAGTGCCTTACAGGGGGCTGGCTACACCTTC. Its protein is CASSALQGAGYTF.

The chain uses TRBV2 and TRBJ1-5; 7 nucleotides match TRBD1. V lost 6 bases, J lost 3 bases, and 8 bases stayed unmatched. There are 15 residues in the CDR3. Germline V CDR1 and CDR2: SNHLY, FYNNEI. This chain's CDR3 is CASSSRDSYNQPQHF. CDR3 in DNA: TGTGCCAGCAGCTCCCGGGACAGTTACAATCAGCCCCAGCATTTT.

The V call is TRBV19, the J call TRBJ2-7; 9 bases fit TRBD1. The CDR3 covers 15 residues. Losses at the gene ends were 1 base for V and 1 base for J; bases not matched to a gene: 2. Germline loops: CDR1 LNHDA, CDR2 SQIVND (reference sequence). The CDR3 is CASSIGTGVSYEQYF. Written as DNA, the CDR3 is TGTGCCAGTAGTATAGGGACAGGGGTGTCCTACGAGCAGTACTTC.

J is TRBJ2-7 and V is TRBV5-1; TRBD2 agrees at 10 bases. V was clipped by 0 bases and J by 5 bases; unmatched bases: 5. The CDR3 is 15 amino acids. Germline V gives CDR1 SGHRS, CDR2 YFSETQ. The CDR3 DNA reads TGCGCCAGCAGCTTGGCCTTAGCGGGAGGCCACGAGCAGTACTTC. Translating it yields CASSLALAGGHEQYF.

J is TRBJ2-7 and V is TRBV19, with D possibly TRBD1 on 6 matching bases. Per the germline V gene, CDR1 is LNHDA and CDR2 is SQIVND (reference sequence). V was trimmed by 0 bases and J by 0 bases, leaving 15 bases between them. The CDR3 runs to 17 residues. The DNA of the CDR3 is TGTGCCAGTAGTATAGAGGGACAAACGACTGGCTCCTACGAGCAGTACTTC. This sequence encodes CASSIEGQTTGSYEQYF.

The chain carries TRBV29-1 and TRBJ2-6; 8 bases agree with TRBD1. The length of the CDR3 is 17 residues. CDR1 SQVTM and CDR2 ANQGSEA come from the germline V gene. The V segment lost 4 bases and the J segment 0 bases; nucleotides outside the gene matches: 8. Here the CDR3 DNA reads TGCAGCGTTGGACAGGGGCCCTCTAGCTCTGGGGCCAACGTCCTGACTTTC. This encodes CSVGQGPSSSGANVLTF.

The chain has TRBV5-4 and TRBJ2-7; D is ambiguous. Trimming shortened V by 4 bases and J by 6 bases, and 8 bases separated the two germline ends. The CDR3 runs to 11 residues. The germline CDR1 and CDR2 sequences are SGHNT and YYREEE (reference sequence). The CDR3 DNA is TGTGCCAGCAGCCCGCATGCCGAGCAGTACTTC. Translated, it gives CASSPHAEQYF.

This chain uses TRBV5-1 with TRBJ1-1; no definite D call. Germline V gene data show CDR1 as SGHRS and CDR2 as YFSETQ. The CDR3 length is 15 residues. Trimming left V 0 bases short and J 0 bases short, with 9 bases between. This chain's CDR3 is CASSLEGDMNTEAFF. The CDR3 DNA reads TGCGCCAGCAGCTTGGAAGGCGACATGAACACTGAAGCTTTCTTT.

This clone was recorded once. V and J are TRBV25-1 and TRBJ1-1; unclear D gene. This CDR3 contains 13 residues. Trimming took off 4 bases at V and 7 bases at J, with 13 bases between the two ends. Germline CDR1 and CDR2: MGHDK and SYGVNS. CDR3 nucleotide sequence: TGTGCCAGCAGTGTCTCTGAGCCAGTTGAAGCTTTCTTT. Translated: CASSVSEPVEAFF.

CDR3 DNA: TGTGCCAGCAGTTCCCGACTAGCGGGAGTGGATGAGCAGTTCTTC. Translated, it gives CASSSRLAGVDEQFF. This chain connects TRBV27 to TRBJ2-1, with 12 bases aligning to TRBD2. The germline gives CDR1 MNHEY, CDR2 SMNVEV (reference sequence). This CDR3 contains 15 residues. Unmatched junction bases numbered 6, after V lost 4 bases and J lost 8 bases.